The entry that follows covers one T cell receptor (beta chain) sequence. Which antigen it targets is not known. No base quality values were provided; no much bigger clone lies one nucleotide off. The collaborating institutions used their own protocols to collect whole blood in K2EDTA tubes. For TCRbeta analysis, collaborators shipped samples as frozen whole blood, isolated PBMCs, or DNA extracted from either of those sample types. The sample belongs to a study of blood T cell repertoires in COVID-19 (dated by TCRdb to about 2020). Background on the whole study: Collaborator samples came from the United States, Italy and Spain and covered acute and convalescent phases of COVID-19. The samples were drawn from the first 160 participants of the ongoing ImmuneRACE study and from 950 to 1,500 subjects provided by 6 global collaborators. The repertoires were released in a freely available public database intended as a resource for research on the immune response to SARS-CoV-2. The prospective study material was composed of cDNA or gDNA derived from T cells, B-cell-depleted T cells, or PBMCs. Where HLA class I and class II types were available, the types were taken from metadata supplied by the sample provider, not from assay-based typing. Deeply sampled blood TCRbeta repertoires from subjects exposed to, actively infected with, or recovered from COVID-19 were included in the dataset. Nearly every sample came with metadata listing a de-identified subject ID, COVID-19 status, age in years and sex. The study at large found these results: The amount of clinical and demographic metadata varied by source and participant and was provided uncurated.

TCRbeta CDR3 regions were amplified from genomic DNA using the immunoSEQ Assay, a bias-controlled multiplex PCR. In the source study's methods: The number of nucleated cells in each sample was estimated by amplification of reference gene primers within the assay. To quantify the absolute abundance of each unique TCRbeta CDR3 rearrangement, sequence reads were collapsed and filtered. For each sample, productive Simpson clonality was calculated as the square root of Simpson's diversity index across productive rearrangements. The table was pulled from immuneACCESS by TCRdb, which kept in-frame rearrangements only. Such tables lose some clones; where checked, under half of the loss comes from unresolved V genes, and the rest has no known cause. V, J and clone size are taken as reported in that table, and D and trimming were inferred from the DNA itself. Recorded for this sample are 150,000 to 200,000 clones; approximately 85% of them occurred a single time. 3% to 4% of the sample goes to the ten largest clones.

Trimming removed 0 bases from V and 7 bases from J; the gene matches leave 13 bases unexplained. Measured from the cysteine to the phenylalanine, the CDR3 is 18 residues long. Just the 54-base CDR3 DNA is kept, in frame starting at base 1. The germline V gene supplies CDR1 SGHVS and CDR2 FQNEAQ. The sequence was obtained from a man in his 60s with acute or convalescent COVID-19. The sequenced material came from peripheral blood. The chain is assembled from TRBV7-8 and TRBJ2-1, with 9 central nucleotides matching TRBD2. The nucleotides are TGTGCCAGCAGCTTAGCCCCTATAGCGGGAGTGAGGATGAATGAGCAGTTCTTC. Translation gives CASSLAPIAGVRMNEQFF.